This T cell receptor beta chain was recovered during a study of cytomegalovirus exposure and HLA in healthy donors. Whole-study context: Earlier results showed 117 million unique TCR beta sequences derived from some 180 million T cells.

Both 60 Vbeta primers and 13 Jbeta primers went into the PCR. Produced via immunoSEQ multiplex PCR; TCRdb's table is partial and in-frame only. The data contain fewer than 200,000 clones, approximately 81% of them seen just once; the ten biggest clones take up roughly 0.69%. The CDR3 loop spans 12 amino acids. The V gene lost 8 bases and the J gene lost 2 bases, with 9 bases spanning the gap. From germline, CDR1 is LNHDA and CDR2 SQIVND (reference sequence). The material sequenced was PBMCs. The chain carries TRBV19 and TRBJ1-1, with D uncertain. The sequence derives from a young woman in good health and CMV-seronegative. The CDR3 sequence: CASAGSNTEAFF. The CDR3 nucleotides read TGTGCCAGTGCGGGCAGCAACACTGAAGCTTTCTTT.